One and the same sample provided the 27 T cell receptor beta chains below, sequenced in a study of blood T cells in healthy people across ages. Next came a second PCR, run for about 7 to 12 cycles, which used a sample-barcoded 5' primer along with a J-beta primer mix. TCRdb re-called the 5' RACE reads with MiXCR, one entry per CDR3 protein. The sample has 700,000 to 950,000 distinct CDR3 sequences, roughly 45% seen once. The sequenced material came from blood. The source is a woman in her sixties or seventies in good health.

This clonotype was counted a few times. The V and J genes are TRBV7-2 and TRBJ2-5; D ambiguous. Deletions cut 0 bases from V and 4 bases from J, with 9 bases between. Per the germline V gene, CDR1 is SGHTA and CDR2 is FQGNSA. The CDR3 runs 14 residues. This CDR3 reads CASSLAVRGETQYF. The CDR3 DNA is TGTGCCAGCAGCTTAGCGGTCCGCGGAGAGACCCAGTACTTC.

This chain uses TRBV12-3 or TRBV12-4 with TRBJ2-3; TRBD2 matches at 10 bases. CDR3 length: 15 amino acids. J was trimmed by 5 bases and V by 5 bases; bases with no gene match: 7. In DNA, the CDR3 is TGTGCCAGCAGTGTGAGCGGGGGGGCCGAAGATACGCAGTATTTT. Protein sequence: CASSVSGGAEDTQYF.

This clonotype was seen a few times. The V and J genes are TRBV7-9 and TRBJ2-5, with D possibly called TRBD1 or TRBD2 (5 bases each). In germline, CDR1 is SEHNR, CDR2 FQNEAQ (reference sequence). The ends were cut back, 1 base at V and 3 bases at J, with 12 bases in the middle. The CDR3 is 15 residues long. The CDR3: CASSLGGRGEETQYF. CDR3 sequence (DNA): TGTGCCAGCAGCTTAGGGGGACGAGGGGAAGAGACCCAGTACTTC.

This clonotype was counted between two and nine times. V is TRBV7-2 and J is TRBJ2-6; TRBD1 matches at 9 bases. CDR3 length: 16 amino acids. Germline V CDR1 and CDR2: SGHTA, FQGNSA. J was trimmed by 4 bases and V by 1 base; bases with no gene match: 2. The CDR3: CASSLGTGAGANVLTF. The CDR3 bases are TGTGCCAGCAGCTTAGGGACAGGGGCCGGGGCCAACGTCCTGACTTTC.

V usage is TRBV20-1 and J usage is TRBJ2-4, with 9 positions matching TRBD1. Germline V gene sequence: CDR1 DFQATT, CDR2 SNEGSKA (reference sequence). CDR3 length: 13 amino acids. Germline trimming cut 1 base from V and 13 bases from J; bases unmatched to any gene: 8. The DNA of the CDR3 is TGCAGTGCTAGAGGGACAGGGACAGGGATGCAGTACTTC. Translated: CSARGTGTGMQYF.

The chain couples TRBV7-2 to TRBJ2-1; 7 bases agree with TRBD2. The V and J ends lost 5 bases and 5 bases, in that order; junction bases with no gene match: 9. This CDR3 is built from 15 residues. The germline gives CDR1 SGHTA, CDR2 FQGNSA. The CDR3 reads CASSVRRAGNNEQFF. The CDR3 bases are TGTGCCAGCAGCGTCAGGCGAGCGGGGAACAATGAGCAGTTCTTC.

This clonotype turned up a few times. This chain's CDR3 is CASSVTPFEPQFF. The CDR3 DNA reads as TGTGCCAGCAGCGTAACCCCGTTCGAGCCCCAGTTCTTC. The chain is built from TRBV9 and TRBJ2-1; D not resolved. Trimming took off 1 base at V and 13 bases at J, with 15 bases between the two ends. Germline assignment: CDR1 SGDLS and CDR2 YYNGEE. The CDR3 consists of 13 residues.

This clonotype was observed many times. The chain links TRBV11-3 to TRBJ2-6; D unresolved. The length of the CDR3 is 14 residues. The germline V gene has CDR1 SGHNT and CDR2 YENEEA. Trimming pared 5 bases from V and 1 base from J, leaving 6 bases between. The CDR3 spells CASSPVSGANVLTF. In nucleotides, the CDR3 is TGTGCCAGCAGCCCGGTTTCTGGGGCCAACGTCCTGACTTTC.

This clonotype was observed a few times. The V call is TRBV7-2, the J call TRBJ2-1, with a possible D match to TRBD1 (5 bases). Germline V CDR1 and CDR2: SGHTA, FQGNSA. This CDR3 is built from 15 residues. Trimming took 2 bases from V and 5 from J, leaving 13 bases between them. The DNA for the CDR3 is TGTGCCAGCAGCTTATTCTTTGCGGACAACAATGAGCAGTTCTTC. Translated: CASSLFFADNNEQFF.

This chain joins TRBV7-3 and TRBJ2-6, with TRBD1 as a possible D gene (5 bases). The CDR3 spans 16 residues. CDR1 and CDR2 from the germline V gene are SGHTA and FQGTGA. V was pared by 5 bases and J by 0 bases, with 11 bases between. The CDR3, as DNA: TGTGCCAGCAGCCCTCAGGGTACCTCTGGGGCCAACGTCCTGACTTTC. It specifies CASSPQGTSGANVLTF.

The V and J genes are TRBV20-1 and TRBJ2-1, with 10 bases identical to TRBD2. Trimming cost V 7 bases and J 0 bases; bases outside gene matches: 9. Germline loops: CDR1 DFQATT, CDR2 SNEGSKA (reference sequence). The CDR3 has 16 amino acids. The CDR3 coding sequence is TGCAGTGGGGAGCGGGAGGGCCTCATCTCCTACAATGAGCAGTTCTTC. Translating it yields CSGEREGLISYNEQFF.

For this clonotype: A junction end diverges from the germline sequence, so it may reflect a read error. The rearrangement joins TRBV3-1 to TRBJ1-1; tentatively, D is TRBD1 (6 bases). Germline V lookup: CDR1 LGHDT, CDR2 YNNKEL (reference sequence). The CDR3 sequence is 15 residues long. CDR3 amino acids: CASSQGLGRGTGAFF. In DNA form, the CDR3 reads TGTGCCAGCAGCCAAGGGTTAGGACGTGGGACGGGGGCTTTCTTC.

The chain employs TRBV7-9 and TRBJ1-1; a weak D match, TRBD1 (6 bases). The CDR3 is 13 residues long. V lost 4 bases and J 3 bases, leaving 9 bases between the germline ends. Germline CDR1 is SEHNR and CDR2 is FQNEAQ (reference sequence). The CDR3 DNA sequence: TGTGCCAGCAGCTATTCAGGGGACACTGAAGCTTTCTTT. This sequence encodes CASSYSGDTEAFF.

The genes are TRBV12-3 or TRBV12-4 and TRBJ1-2; TRBD1 matches at 8 bases. The junction had 7 bases not matched to a gene; V was cut back by 3 bases and J by 1 base. There are 16 residues in the CDR3. In nucleotides, the CDR3 is TGTGCCAGCAGTTTGGAGGACAGGGTGGTTAACTATGGCTACACCTTC. This translates into CASSLEDRVVNYGYTF.

The rearrangement links TRBV3-1 to TRBJ2-3, with D maybe TRBD1 (6 bases). CDR3 length: 14 residues. Germline V gene data show CDR1 as LGHDT and CDR2 as YNNKEL (reference sequence). V dropped 2 bases and J dropped 9 bases, with 15 bases sitting between them. The DNA of the CDR3 is TGTGCCAGCAGCCAATCAGGGGCCGAGGTGACGCAGTATTTT. It yields the protein CASSQSGAEVTQYF.

V usage is TRBV4-1 and J usage is TRBJ2-4; D may be TRBD2 (6 bases). The germline V gene has CDR1 MGHRA and CDR2 YSYEKL. The CDR3 length is 14 residues. V dropped 0 bases and J dropped 5 bases, with 8 bases sitting between them. CDR3 bases: TGCGCCAGCAGCCAAGAGTGGAGGGAAAACATTCAGTACTTC. It encodes CASSQEWRENIQYF.

Here the CDR3 reads CSARIAGGVEQYF. CDR3 DNA: TGCAGTGCTAGAATAGCGGGAGGGGTAGAGCAGTACTTC. This sequence joins TRBV20-1 and TRBJ2-4, with TRBD2 matching 11 bases. J lost 13 bases, V lost 2 bases, and 7 bases had no gene match. The CDR3 covers 13 residues. The germline CDR1 and CDR2 sequences are DFQATT and SNEGSKA (reference sequence).

This chain joins TRBV7-2 and TRBJ2-7; D is perhaps TRBD1 (6 bases). This CDR3 is built from 13 residues. From germline, CDR1 is SGHTA and CDR2 FQGNSA. Trimming removed 2 bases from V and 6 bases from J, with 11 bases in between. This CDR3 reads CASSLSGQTEQYF. In nucleotides, the CDR3 is TGTGCCAGCAGCTTATCGGGACAAACCGAGCAGTACTTC.

This clonotype was seen just once. The chain combines TRBV27 with TRBJ2-3, with D perhaps matching TRBD2 (5 bases). Germline lookup yields CDR1 MNHEY and CDR2 SMNVEV (reference sequence). Trimming cost V 5 bases and J 0 bases, with 12 bases left between them. This CDR3 spans 15 amino acids. The CDR3 spells CASSPYEGSTDTQYF. CDR3 DNA: TGTGCCAGCAGTCCCTATGAGGGAAGCACAGATACGCAGTATTTT.

V is TRBV29-1 and J is TRBJ2-1; 9 positions match TRBD2. This CDR3 is 13 amino acids long. Germline CDR1 is SQVTM and CDR2 is ANQGSEA. Trimming removed 4 bases from V and 4 bases from J; junction bases left unmatched: 2. CDR3 loop: CSVGLAEYNEQFF. CDR3 bases: TGCAGCGTTGGACTAGCGGAATACAATGAGCAGTTCTTC.

This clonotype has more than one count but fewer than ten. V is TRBV7-9 and J is TRBJ2-1; no clear D gene. The germline V gene encodes CDR1 SEHNR and CDR2 FQNEAQ (reference sequence). Trimming stripped 1 base from V and 5 bases from J, with 6 bases between. This CDR3 spans 13 amino acids. Here the CDR3 reads CASSLVSNNEQFF. DNA for the CDR3: TGTGCCAGCAGCTTAGTGTCTAACAATGAGCAGTTCTTC. The variable domain in full, with the rest retrieved from reference TRBV7-9 and TRBJ2-1, is DTGVSQNPRHKITKRGQNVTFRCDPISEHNRLYWYRQTLGQGPEFLTYFQNEAQLEKSRLLSDRFSAERPKGSFSTLEIQRTEQGDSAMYLCASSLVSNNEQFFGPGTRLTVL.

This clonotype was seen repeatedly, ten times or more. V gene TRBV11-2 combines with J gene TRBJ2-6; D is perhaps TRBD1 or TRBD2 (5 bases each). Germline lookup yields CDR1 SGHAT and CDR2 FQNNGV. V was shortened by 1 base and J by 0 bases, with 19 bases between the two germline ends. This CDR3 region has 20 residues. DNA for the CDR3: TGTGCCAGCAGCTTAGTAGTGGGACGGATATTTGGCTCTGGGGCCAACGTCCTGACTTTC. It encodes CASSLVVGRIFGSGANVLTF.

A few counts support this clonotype. The CDR3 nucleotides read TGTGCCAGCTCACCATTGGGGGAGGGCCTCGATGAGCAGTTCTTC. Translation: CASSPLGEGLDEQFF. This sequence joins TRBV18 and TRBJ2-1; 7 nucleotides line up with TRBD2. This CDR3 region has 15 residues. In germline, CDR1 is KGHSH, CDR2 LQKENI. V gave up 2 bases and J gave up 8 bases; unmatched junction bases: 9.

The CDR3 sequence is CASSPGTTGYNEQFF. In DNA, the CDR3 is TGTGCCAGCAGCCCGGGGACTACGGGCTACAATGAGCAGTTCTTC. The chain recombines TRBV7-2 with TRBJ2-1; 7 nucleotides agree with TRBD2. J gave up 3 bases and V 5 bases, and 7 bases lay outside the gene matches. Germline CDR1 is SGHTA and CDR2 is FQGNSA. CDR3 length: 15 amino acids.

In nucleotides, the CDR3 is TGTGCCAGCAGCTTAAGTTCGGGAGGGAGTGAAAAACTGTTTTTT. Translated, it gives CASSLSSGGSEKLFF. This chain joins TRBV7-9 and TRBJ1-4; D not resolved. This CDR3 has 15 residues. V lost 2 bases and J lost 7, with 14 bases in between. Germline-derived CDR1 and CDR2 are SEHNR and FQNEAQ (reference sequence).

This clonotype has just a few counts. The chain recombines TRBV30 with TRBJ2-6; D unresolved. V was trimmed by 5 bases and J by 1 base, leaving 6 bases between them. The germline V gene encodes CDR1 GTSNPN and CDR2 SVGIG (reference sequence). The CDR3 is made up of 13 amino acids. The CDR3 nucleotides read TGTGCCTGGGGAAATTCTGGGGCCAACGTCCTGACTTTC. It translates to CAWGNSGANVLTF.

This clonotype was picked up a small number of times. V and J are TRBV7-2 and TRBJ2-3, with a weak D call TRBD2 (5 bases). The germline gives CDR1 SGHTA, CDR2 FQGNSA. The CDR3 is 14 residues long. Trimming cost V 2 bases and J 6 bases, with 12 bases left between them. The CDR3 sequence is CASSLFSSGDTQYF. The DNA for the CDR3 is TGTGCCAGCAGCTTATTTTCTTCGGGGGATACGCAGTATTTT.